A selection of T cell receptor beta chains follows, all from one sample in a study of cytomegalovirus exposure and HLA in healthy donors. Some clones are missing from TCRdb's copy, which holds only in-frame ones; the method was immunoSEQ multiplex PCR. The data show 180,000 or so clones, with 80% to 90% seen just once and about 9.3% held by the top ten. The sample was PBMCs. The receptors were sampled from a man between 18 and 29 years old in good health and CMV-seropositive. CDR3s include the opening cysteine and the closing phenylalanine or tryptophan. A D gene is named only where the DNA matches it firmly. The size of a clone is reported for some rows only, either as once, few or many, or as a class for expanded clones.

v_call,d_call,clone_size,j_call,cdr3_aa,cdr3_nt
TRBV2,-,once,TRBJ1-4,CASSREVTTNEKLFF,TGTGCCAGCTCACGAGAGGTTACAACTAATGAAAAACTGTTTTTT
TRBV11-2,TRBD1,-,TRBJ1-1,CASSLGTGNTEAFF,TGTGCCAGCAGCCTTGGGACAGGGAACACTGAAGCTTTCTTT
TRBV2,-,-,TRBJ2-5,CASAGDSRETQYF,TGTGCCAGCGCCGGGGACTCTCGGGAGACCCAGTACTTC
TRBV4-1,TRBD1,-,TRBJ1-2,CASSQAGGGRGYTF,TGCGCCAGCAGCCAAGCAGGGGGCGGCCGGGGCTACACCTTC
TRBV6-1,TRBD1,-,TRBJ1-2,CASSEIGGGDGYTF,TGTGCCAGCAGTGAAATAGGGGGCGGTGATGGCTACACCTTC
TRBV6-1,-,-,TRBJ2-6,CASRPEASGANVLTF,TGTGCCAGCAGGCCCGAAGCCTCTGGGGCCAACGTCCTGACTTTC
TRBV4-3,-,-,TRBJ1-1,CASSRSQGNSEAFF,TGCGCCAGCAGCCGCTCGCAGGGGAACTCTGAAGCTTTCTTT
TRBV7-9,-,-,TRBJ1-1,CASSLIFQKAFF,TGTGCCAGCAGCTTAATCTTCCAGAAAGCTTTCTTT
TRBV25-1,-,-,TRBJ1-2,CASSDTGGHSERDGYTF,TGTGCCAGCAGTGATACTGGTGGGCACTCGGAGAGGGATGGCTACACCTTC
TRBV9,TRBD1,-,TRBJ2-2,CASSPSGTGIGGELFF,TGTGCCAGCAGCCCCTCCGGGACAGGGATTGGCGGGGAGCTGTTTTTT
TRBV5-6,TRBD1,-,TRBJ2-3,CASSSGQGTDTQYF,TGTGCCAGCAGCTCGGGACAGGGAACAGATACGCAGTATTTT
TRBV4-3,-,-,TRBJ2-2,CASSPFGLGSTTGELFF,TGCGCCAGCAGCCCCTTCGGCCTGGGCTCGACCACCGGGGAGCTGTTTTTT
TRBV28,-,-,TRBJ1-6,CASSVEAPLHF,TGTGCCAGCAGTGTTGAGGCACCCCTCCACTTT
TRBV11-1,TRBD1,-,TRBJ2-5,CASSPGTGKRETQYF,TGTGCCAGCAGCCCGGGGACAGGGAAGAGGGAGACCCAGTACTTC
TRBV29-1,TRBD1,-,TRBJ1-2,CSVEEGQGNYGYTF,TGCAGCGTGGAAGAGGGACAGGGGAACTATGGCTACACCTTC
TRBV6-5,TRBD1,once,TRBJ1-2,CASRPDRAASYGYTF,TGTGCCAGCAGACCAGACAGGGCGGCTTCCTATGGCTACACCTTC
TRBV4-1,-,few,TRBJ2-7,CASSQVISSQREQYF,TGCGCCAGCAGCCAAGTTATCAGTTCCCAACGCGAGCAGTACTTC
TRBV19,-,-,TRBJ1-6,CASSIDFEDSPLHF,TGTGCCAGTAGTATAGATTTTGAGGATTCACCCCTCCACTTT
TRBV7-8,-,-,TRBJ2-5,CASNFPRGGFIETQYF,TGTGCCAGCAACTTCCCTAGGGGGGGATTCATAGAGACCCAGTACTTC
TRBV5-4,-,-,TRBJ2-7,CASSLTGREQYF,TGTGCCAGCAGCTTGACAGGGCGCGAGCAGTACTTC
TRBV5-1,TRBD1,-,TRBJ1-3,CASSSGQGVRGNTIYF,TGCGCCAGCAGTTCCGGACAGGGTGTTCGTGGAAACACCATATATTTT
TRBV5-5,-,-,TRBJ2-7,CASSFRAGSYEQYF,TGTGCCAGCAGCTTCCGGGCGGGCTCCTACGAGCAGTACTTC
TRBV19,-,-,TRBJ1-6,CASRQDAVNSPLHF,TGTGCCAGCAGACAGGACGCTGTTAATTCACCCCTCCACTTT
TRBV7-2,TRBD2,-,TRBJ2-7,CASRSRTSGGREQYF,TGTGCCAGCAGGTCTCGCACTAGCGGGGGACGTGAGCAGTACTTC
TRBV5-1,TRBD1,-,TRBJ2-3,CASSQGQGFDTQYF,TGCGCCAGCAGCCAGGGACAGGGATTCGATACGCAGTATTTT
TRBV10-3,-,-,TRBJ1-2,CAISETQASYGYTF,TGTGCCATCAGCGAGACCCAAGCTTCCTATGGCTACACCTTC
TRBV6-6,-,-,TRBJ1-2,CASSPDSSAGYTF,TGTGCCAGCAGTCCGGACAGTTCTGCTGGCTACACCTTC
TRBV2,TRBD1,-,TRBJ1-2,CASRETGLTGYTF,TGTGCCAGCAGAGAGACAGGGTTAACCGGCTACACCTTC
TRBV13,TRBD2,-,TRBJ2-7,CASSPGTSLHEQYF,TGTGCCAGCAGTCCCGGGACTAGCCTCCACGAGCAGTACTTC
TRBV10-1,-,few,TRBJ2-7,CASSESVGSIHEQYF,TGCGCCAGCAGTGAGTCAGTGGGCAGCATCCACGAGCAGTACTTC
TRBV6-5,TRBD1,-,TRBJ2-7,CASSYWVTGGEEQYF,TGTGCCAGCAGTTATTGGGTCACAGGGGGCGAAGAGCAGTACTTC
TRBV4-2,-,medium-sized,TRBJ1-5,CASSQNRENQPQHF,TGTGCCAGCAGCCAAAACAGGGAAAATCAGCCCCAGCATTTT
TRBV7-2,TRBD1,-,TRBJ1-5,CASSLDRGGEQPQHF,TGTGCCAGCAGCTTAGACAGGGGCGGCGAGCAGCCCCAGCATTTT
TRBV18,-,-,TRBJ1-2,CASSPPERYGYTF,TGTGCCAGCTCACCACCTGAGAGATATGGCTACACCTTC
TRBV9,-,-,TRBJ2-7,CASSVADSMSYEQYF,TGTGCCAGCAGCGTAGCCGACAGCATGTCCTACGAGCAGTACTTC
TRBV7-9,-,-,TRBJ1-1,CASSPLTSMRAEAFF,TGTGCCAGCAGCCCCCTTACGAGTATGAGGGCTGAAGCTTTCTTT
TRBV7-6,TRBD1,-,TRBJ2-7,CASSYTGGVILYFYEQYF,TGTGCCAGCAGCTACACAGGGGGCGTTATCCTATATTTCTACGAGCAGTACTTC
TRBV9,-,-,TRBJ1-2,CASSVVGGSGYTF,TGTGCCAGCAGCGTAGTCGGGGGTTCAGGCTACACCTTC
TRBV29-1,-,-,TRBJ1-3,CSVVGEAGNTIYF,TGCAGCGTTGTCGGCGAGGCAGGAAACACCATATATTTT
TRBV5-8,-,-,TRBJ2-5,CASSWVRGAETQYF,TGTGCCAGCAGCTGGGTCCGGGGTGCAGAGACCCAGTACTTC
TRBV25-1,-,-,TRBJ2-5,CASSDPGSGSQETQYF,TGTGCCAGCAGTGACCCAGGGTCCGGGTCCCAAGAGACCCAGTACTTC
TRBV7-2,-,-,TRBJ2-6,CASSLEKGQWSSGANVLTF,TGTGCCAGCAGCTTAGAAAAGGGACAATGGTCCTCTGGGGCCAACGTCCTGACTTTC
TRBV2,TRBD1,-,TRBJ1-1,CASVKDRGITEAFF,TGTGCCAGCGTAAAGGACAGGGGGATTACTGAAGCTTTCTTT
TRBV27,TRBD2,-,TRBJ2-3,CASSLGGGGTDTQYF,TGTGCCAGCAGTTTAGGCGGGGGGGGCACAGATACGCAGTATTTT
TRBV18,TRBD1,-,TRBJ1-6,CASTLGTVVTSSYNSPLHF,TGTGCCAGCACGCTAGGGACAGTAGTCACTAGCTCCTATAATTCACCCCTCCACTTT
TRBV5-4,-,-,TRBJ2-1,CASSLVGRDNEQFF,TGTGCCAGCAGCTTGGTGGGCAGGGACAATGAGCAGTTCTTC
TRBV11-2,-,-,TRBJ1-3,CASSLTDRTGNTIYF,TGTGCCAGCAGCCTCACCGACAGGACCGGAAACACCATATATTTT
TRBV27,-,once,TRBJ2-7,CASSLRVGPYEQYF,TGTGCCAGCAGTTTAAGGGTGGGGCCCTACGAGCAGTACTTC
TRBV18,-,-,TRBJ1-1,CASSPTGNTEAFF,TGTGCCAGCTCACCCACGGGTAACACTGAAGCTTTCTTT
TRBV7-6,-,-,TRBJ2-5,CASSPTMWETQYF,TGTGCCAGCAGCCCGACTATGTGGGAGACCCAGTACTTC
TRBV27,-,-,TRBJ2-7,CASSPGGGGYEQYF,TGTGCCAGCAGTCCCGGGGGAGGGGGCTACGAGCAGTACTTC
TRBV6-1,TRBD1,few,TRBJ1-1,CASSELQGTGEGFF,TGTGCCAGCAGTGAATTGCAAGGAACAGGGGAAGGTTTCTTT
TRBV25-1,-,once,TRBJ2-2,CASSESPTGGELFF,TGTGCCAGCAGTGAATCCCCGACGGGCGGGGAGCTGTTTTTT
TRBV30,-,once,TRBJ2-5,CAWSFGVETQYF,TGTGCCTGGAGTTTCGGGGTCGAGACCCAGTACTTC
TRBV15,-,-,TRBJ1-5,CATIPSPNQPQHF,TGTGCCACCATTCCGTCCCCTAATCAGCCCCAGCATTTT
TRBV4-3,-,few,TRBJ1-2,CASSQEAEIAPGYTF,TGCGCCAGCAGCCAAGAGGCAGAAATCGCTCCTGGCTACACCTTC
TRBV9,-,-,TRBJ2-2,CASSVRGGTNTGELFF,TGTGCCAGCAGCGTAAGGGGCGGGACGAACACCGGGGAGCTGTTTTTT
TRBV28,-,-,TRBJ2-7,CASSLGRRYEQYF,TGTGCCAGCAGTTTGGGGCGGAGATACGAGCAGTACTTC
TRBV7-9,-,-,TRBJ1-1,CSSSSSRTEAFF,TGTTCCAGCAGCTCCTCCCGGACTGAAGCTTTCTTT
TRBV6-1,-,few,TRBJ1-5,CASSEARWGGINQPQHF,TGTGCCAGCAGTGAAGCCCGTTGGGGGGGGATTAATCAGCCCCAGCATTTT